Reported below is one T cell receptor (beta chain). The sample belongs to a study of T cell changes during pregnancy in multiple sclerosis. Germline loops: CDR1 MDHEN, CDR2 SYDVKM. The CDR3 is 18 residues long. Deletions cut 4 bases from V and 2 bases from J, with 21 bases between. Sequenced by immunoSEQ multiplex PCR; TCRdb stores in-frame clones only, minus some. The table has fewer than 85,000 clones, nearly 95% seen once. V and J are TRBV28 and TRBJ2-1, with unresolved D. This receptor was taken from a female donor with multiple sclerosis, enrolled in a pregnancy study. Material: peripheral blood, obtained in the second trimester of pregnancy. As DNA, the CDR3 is TGTGCCAGCAGTTCCCTAACCCCCGTGTCACCTCCCTACAATGAGCAGTTCTTC. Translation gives CASSSLTPVSPPYNEQFF.